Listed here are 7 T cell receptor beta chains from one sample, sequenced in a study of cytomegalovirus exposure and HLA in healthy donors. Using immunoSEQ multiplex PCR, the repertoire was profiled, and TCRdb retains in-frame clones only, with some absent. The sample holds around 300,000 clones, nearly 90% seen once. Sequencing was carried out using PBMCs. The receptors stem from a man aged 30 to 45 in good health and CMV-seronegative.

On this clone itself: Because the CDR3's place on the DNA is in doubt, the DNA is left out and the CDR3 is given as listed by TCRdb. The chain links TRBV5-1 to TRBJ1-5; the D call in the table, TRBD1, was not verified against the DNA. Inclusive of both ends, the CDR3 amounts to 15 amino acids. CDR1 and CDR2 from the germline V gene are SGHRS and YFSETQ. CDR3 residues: CASSFGPGQGQPQHF.

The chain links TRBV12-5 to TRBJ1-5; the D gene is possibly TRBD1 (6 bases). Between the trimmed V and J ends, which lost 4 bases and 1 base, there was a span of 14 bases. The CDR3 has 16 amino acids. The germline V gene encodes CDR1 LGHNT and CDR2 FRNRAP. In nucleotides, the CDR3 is TGTGCTAGTGGTTCAATAAACAGGGCGAGCAATCAGCCCCAGCATTTT. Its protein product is CASGSINRASNQPQHF.

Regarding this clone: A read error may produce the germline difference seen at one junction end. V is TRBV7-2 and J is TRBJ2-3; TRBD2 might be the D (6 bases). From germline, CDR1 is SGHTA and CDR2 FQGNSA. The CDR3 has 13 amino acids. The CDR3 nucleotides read TGTGCCAGCAGACCTACTAGCACAGGTACGCAGTATTTT. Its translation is CASRPTSTGTQYF. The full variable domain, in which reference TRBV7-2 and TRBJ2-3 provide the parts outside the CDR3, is GAGVSQSPSNKVTEKGKDVELRCDPISGHTALYWYRQSLGQGLEFLIYFQGNSAPDKSGLPSDRFSAERTGGSVSTLTIQRTQQEDSAVYLCASRPTSTGTQYFGPGTRLTVL.

The CDR3 spells CASSSRTGLYGYTF. DNA of the CDR3: TGTGCCAGCAGCTCAAGGACAGGTCTCTATGGCTACACCTTC. The chain combines TRBV7-8 with TRBJ1-2, with 7 positions matching TRBD1. This CDR3 region has 14 residues. Germline lookup yields CDR1 SGHVS and CDR2 FQNEAQ. V shed 4 bases, J shed 4 bases, and the junction held 6 bases outside the gene matches. Together with reference TRBV7-8 and TRBJ1-2, the CDR3 gives the full variable domain: GAGVSQSPRYKVAKRGQDVALRCDPISGHVSLFWYQQALGQGPEFLTYFQNEAQLDKSGLPSDRFFAERPEGSVSTLKIQRTQQEDSAVYLCASSSRTGLYGYTFGSGTRLTVV.

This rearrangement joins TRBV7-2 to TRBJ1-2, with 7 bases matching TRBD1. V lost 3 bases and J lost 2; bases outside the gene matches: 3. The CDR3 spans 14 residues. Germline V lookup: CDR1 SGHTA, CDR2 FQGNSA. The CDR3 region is CASSLRDSNYGYTF. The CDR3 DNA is TGTGCCAGCAGCTTGAGGGACAGCAACTATGGCTACACCTTC.

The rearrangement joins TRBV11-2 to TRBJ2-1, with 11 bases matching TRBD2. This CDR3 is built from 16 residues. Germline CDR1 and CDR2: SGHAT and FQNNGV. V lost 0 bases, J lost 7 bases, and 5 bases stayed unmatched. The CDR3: CASSLESSGGINEQFF. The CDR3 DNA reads TGTGCCAGCAGCTTAGAATCTAGCGGGGGGATAAATGAGCAGTTCTTC.

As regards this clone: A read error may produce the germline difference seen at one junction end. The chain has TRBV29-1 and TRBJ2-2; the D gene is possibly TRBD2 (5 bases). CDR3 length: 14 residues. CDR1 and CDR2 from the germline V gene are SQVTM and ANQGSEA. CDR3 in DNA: TGCAGCGTTGAACACAGCCGCGGGCACCGGGGAGCTGTTTTT. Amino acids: CSVEHSRGHRGAVF.